Listed here are 5 T cell receptor beta chains from one sample, sequenced in a study of regulatory T cells in long-lasting Graves disease. For TCR beta, libraries came from iRepertoire HTBI primers and Arm-PCR of CDR3 regions. Each CDR3 protein is one row after TCRdb ran MiXCR on the multiplex PCR reads. Of roughly 420,000 distinct CDR3 sequences in the sample, 11% to 15% were seen once. Documented time point: newly diagnosed GD, antithyroid drugs for less than 3 months. RNA from PBMCs was the source of the TCR library. The same sample was also studied in work on T cells in Graves' hyperthyroidism and ophthalmopathy.

The starting material was peripheral blood mononuclear cells (PBMCs), obtained at new diagnosis, from a patient treated with antithyroid drugs. The receptors were sampled from a woman aged 50 to 60 with Graves disease.

The chain uses TRBV4-1 and TRBJ2-5; D might be TRBD1 or TRBD2, each matching 6 bases. This CDR3 comprises 15 residues. CDR1 and CDR2 from the germline V gene are MGHRA and YSYEKL. V lost 3 bases to trimming and J lost 1 base, with 12 bases between them. CDR3 DNA sequence: TGCGCCAGCAGCCATGAAGGGGGACTCCAAGAGACCCAGTACTTC. Protein product: CASSHEGGLQETQYF.

This clonotype was found a few times. CDR3 DNA: TGCAGTGCTGTGGGCAACTATGGCTACACCTTC. Protein: CSAVGNYGYTF. This rearrangement joins TRBV20-1 to TRBJ1-2; D unclear. The CDR3 loop spans 11 amino acids. CDR1 is DFQATT and CDR2 is SNEGSKA in the germline V gene (reference sequence). Trimming took 5 bases from V and 2 from J, leaving 6 bases between them.

This clonotype occurred many times. The V gene is TRBV7-2, the J gene TRBJ2-4; D call uncertain. There are 14 residues in the CDR3. Germline V gives CDR1 SGHTA, CDR2 FQGNSA. V lost 5 bases and J lost 0, with 8 bases in between. The DNA of the CDR3 is TGTGCCAGCAGCCGGCAGATAGCCAAAAACATTCAGTACTTC. This sequence encodes CASSRQIAKNIQYF. Combining the CDR3 with reference TRBV7-2 and TRBJ2-4 gives the whole variable domain GAGVSQSPSNKVTEKGKDVELRCDPISGHTALYWYRQSLGQGLEFLIYFQGNSAPDKSGLPSDRFSAERTGGSVSTLTIQRTQQEDSAVYLCASSRQIAKNIQYFGAGTRLSVL.

Comments on this clonotype: This may be a read error, as it is one base from a much larger clone. V usage is TRBV7-9 and J usage is TRBJ1-1, with D uncertain. Between the trimmed V and J ends, which lost 4 bases and 0 bases, there was a span of 12 bases. The CDR3 contains 15 residues. The germline CDR1 and CDR2 sequences are SEHNR and FQNEAQ (reference sequence). The DNA for the CDR3 is TGTGCCAGCAGCTGGAACAGCCCGATGAACACTGAAGCTTTCTTT. Encoded protein: CASSWNSPMNTEAFF. The entire variable domain, with the rest obtained from reference TRBV7-9 and TRBJ1-1, is as follows: DTGVSQNPRHKITKRGQNVTFRCDPISEHNRLYWYRQTLGQGPEFLTYFQNEAQLEKSRLLSDRFSAERPKGSFSTLEIQRTEQGDSAMYLCASSWNSPMNTEAFFGQGTRLTVV.

Ten or more counts support this clonotype. This chain joins TRBV7-9 and TRBJ2-2; D call uncertain. Trimming took off 5 bases at V and 4 bases at J, with 11 bases between the two ends. CDR1 and CDR2 from the germline V gene are SEHNR and FQNEAQ (reference sequence). The CDR3 length is 14 residues. The CDR3 sequence: CASSQLPGTGELFF. The CDR3 bases are TGTGCCAGCAGCCAGCTTCCCGGCACCGGGGAGCTGTTTTTT.